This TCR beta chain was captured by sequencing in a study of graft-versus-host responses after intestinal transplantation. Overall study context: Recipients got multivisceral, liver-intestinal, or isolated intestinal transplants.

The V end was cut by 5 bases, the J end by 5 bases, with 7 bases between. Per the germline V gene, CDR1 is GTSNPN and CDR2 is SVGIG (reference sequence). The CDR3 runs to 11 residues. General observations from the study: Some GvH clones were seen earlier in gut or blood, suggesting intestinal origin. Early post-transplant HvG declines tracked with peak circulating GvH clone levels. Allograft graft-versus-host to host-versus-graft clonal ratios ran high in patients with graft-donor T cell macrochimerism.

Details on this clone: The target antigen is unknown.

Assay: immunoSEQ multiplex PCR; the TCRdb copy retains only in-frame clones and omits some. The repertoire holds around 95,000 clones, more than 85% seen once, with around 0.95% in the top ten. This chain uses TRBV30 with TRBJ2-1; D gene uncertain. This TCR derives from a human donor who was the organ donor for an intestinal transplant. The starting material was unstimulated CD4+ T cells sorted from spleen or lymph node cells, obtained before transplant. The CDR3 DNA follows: TGTGCCTGGCACCAAAACAATGAGCAGTTCTTC. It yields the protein CAWHQNNEQFF. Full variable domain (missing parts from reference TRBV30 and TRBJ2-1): SQTIHQWPATLVQPVGSPLSLECTVEGTSNPNLYWYRQAAGRGLQLLFYSVGIGQISSEVPQNLSASRPQDRQFILSSKKLLLSDSGFYLCAWHQNNEQFFGPGTRLTVL.